This T cell receptor (beta chain) was recorded in a study of CXCR3-negative and CXCR3-positive naive CD8 T cells. Looking at the study overall: Each library held about 1.5 +/- 0.3 million TRB reads, 120 million to 150 million in total. Study-wide findings and caveats: Memory CD8+ cells showed much lower diversity, while both naive subsets were comparably high.

Points on this clonotype: Antigen specificity is unknown.

Germline V gives CDR1 LGHDT, CDR2 YNNKEL (reference sequence). The CDR3 totals 13 residues. In preparing the TRB cDNA libraries, 5' RACE with UMI labels was used. Following a re-call of the 5' RACE reads, TCRdb has one entry per CDR3 protein and lacks DNA. The listing contains about 130,000 distinct CDR3 sequences. Subsets of CD8+ T cells were each sorted in triplicate at 250,000 to 350,000 cells apiece. The TCR comes from a human donor in good health. Some clones in this sample may be carry-over from other donors' samples. Sequences were obtained from naive CXCR3- CD8+ T cells from blood. Subset reported: CD45RO-CCR7+CD27+CD95- naive CD8+ T cells lacking CXCR3 (TNR3-). This chain connects TRBV3-1 to TRBJ2-5. This chain's CDR3 is CASSQDLRETQYF.